Following are 9 T cell receptor beta chains from one sample sequenced in a study of T cell repertoires in cytomegalovirus infection (dated by TCRdb to the late 2010s). The sequencer listed for this sample is Illumina HiSeq 1500. TCRdb trimmed public reads at Q25 via fastp, called clones via MiXCR and kept in-frame beta chains. Duplicate CDR3 protein sequences are folded into a single record with the most common DNA and genes. The sample data list 500,000 or so distinct CDR3 sequences, and about 17% of these were observed just once. The top ten constitute more than 20% of the sample. The material sequenced was CD8+ T cells from PBMCs. The origin of the receptors is a human donor in good health (CMV status not recorded). Some clones in this sample may be carry-over from other donors' samples.

This clonotype was counted a few times. The rearrangement links TRBV5-5 to TRBJ1-2, with TRBD1 matching over 9 bases. The V gene's germline CDR1 is SGHKS and CDR2 YYEKEE (reference sequence). The V and J ends lost 2 bases and 2 bases, in that order; junction bases with no gene match: 1. CDR3 size: 14 residues. The CDR3 reads CASSFGQGNYGYTF. The CDR3 DNA reads as TGTGCCAGCAGCTTCGGACAGGGGAACTATGGCTACACCTTC.

The chain joins TRBV19 to TRBJ1-1; TRBD1 aligns across 8 bases. This CDR3 is 13 amino acids long. J was trimmed by 4 bases and V by 10 bases; bases with no gene match: 8. Germline CDR1 reads LNHDA; CDR2 reads SQIVND (reference sequence). CDR3 residues: CATATGEGTEAFF. CDR3 DNA: TGTGCCACCGCGACAGGGGAGGGCACTGAAGCTTTCTTT.

The V call is TRBV15, the J call TRBJ2-2, with 7 bases lining up with TRBD1. V was clipped by 0 bases and J by 1 base; unmatched bases: 2. The CDR3 loop spans 16 amino acids. Per the germline V gene, CDR1 is LNHNV and CDR2 is YYDKDF (reference sequence). In DNA, the CDR3 is TGTGCCACCAGCAGAGACCGGACAGGGAACACCGGGGAGCTGTTTTTT. This codes for CATSRDRTGNTGELFF.

In this sample, this clonotype turned up many times. The genes are TRBV27 and TRBJ2-7, with D unclear. Germline CDR1 and CDR2: MNHEY and SMNVEV (reference sequence). V was clipped by 6 bases and J by 2 bases, with 14 bases between them. The CDR3 contains 14 residues. The CDR3 region is CASSLGGPTYEQYF. For the CDR3, the DNA is TGTGCCAGCAGCTTAGGCGGACCAACCTACGAGCAGTACTTC.

This clonotype was counted many times. The genes are TRBV7-9 and TRBJ2-1; weak D call: TRBD2 (5 bases). The germline V gene encodes CDR1 SEHNR and CDR2 FQNEAQ (reference sequence). Trimming removed 0 bases at V and 13 bases at J, with 13 bases between. The CDR3 spans 13 residues. The CDR3 sequence is CASSLAHARGQFF. The CDR3 DNA follows: TGTGCCAGCAGCTTAGCCCACGCTCGGGGACAGTTCTTC. Full variable domain (missing parts from reference TRBV7-9 and TRBJ2-1): DTGVSQNPRHKITKRGQNVTFRCDPISEHNRLYWYRQTLGQGPEFLTYFQNEAQLEKSRLLSDRFSAERPKGSFSTLEIQRTEQGDSAMYLCASSLAHARGQFFGPGTRLTVL.

The J gene is TRBJ1-4, the V gene TRBV14, with a weak D call TRBD1 (5 bases). V was clipped by 4 bases and J by 3 bases, with 12 bases between them. Germline CDR1 and CDR2: SGHDN and FVKESK. The CDR3 consists of 15 residues. The CDR3 sequence: CASSRPGPPNEKLFF. DNA of the CDR3: TGTGCCAGCAGCCGACCGGGACCGCCTAATGAAAAACTGTTTTTT.

Many counts were recorded for this clonotype. This chain links TRBV4-2 with TRBJ2-5; 9 nucleotides agree with TRBD1. V lost 1 base, J lost 7 bases, and 7 bases stayed unmatched. CDR1 and CDR2 (germline): LGHNA, YNFKEQ. The CDR3 is 15 residues long. In nucleotides, the CDR3 is TGTGCCAGCAGCCAAGCACAGGGGGCGAGTGGGACCCAGTACTTC. Its translation is CASSQAQGASGTQYF.

Ten or more counts support this clonotype. CDR3 coding DNA: TGTGCCAGCAGTTACTCGATGGCGCTAGCGGGCTCCTACGAGCAGTACTTC. This codes for CASSYSMALAGSYEQYF. V gene TRBV6-5 combines with J gene TRBJ2-7; 8 nucleotides agree with TRBD2. Germline V CDR1 and CDR2: MNHEY, SVGAGI. The V segment lost 0 bases and the J segment 0 bases; nucleotides outside the gene matches: 7. This CDR3 is built from 17 residues.

This rearrangement joins TRBV11-2 to TRBJ1-3; D gene uncertain. The CDR3 has 16 residues. From germline, CDR1 is SGHAT and CDR2 FQNNGV. The V gene lost 0 bases and the J gene lost 2 bases, with 11 bases spanning the gap. The CDR3 DNA reads as TGTGCCAGCAGCTTAGATCTTCGAGGTACTGGAAACACCATATATTTT. It encodes CASSLDLRGTGNTIYF.